This T cell receptor (beta chain) was retrieved from a study of shared clonotypes between healthy human individuals. Study-level background: The study used three CD4 naive, three CD4 memory, two CD8 naive and one CD8 memory plate per donor.

Details on this clone: What it binds is unknown.

CDR1 is SEHNR and CDR2 is FQNEAQ in the germline V gene (reference sequence). This CDR3 contains 16 residues. After removal of 5 bases from V and 0 bases from J, the junction contained 4 bases not matched to a gene. Overall study findings and caveats: Clonotype sharing across a handful of donors was observed for around 4.5% of naive CD4 clonotypes.

Deep-level settings were used for running the assay. Assay: immunoSEQ multiplex PCR; the TCRdb copy retains only in-frame clones and omits some. Here the sample spans about 1.5 million clones, over 95% being singletons. A CD45RA-negative memory subset and a CD45RA+ naive subset were separated from the CD4+ cells. This chain links TRBV7-9 with TRBJ2-1; 10 bases map to TRBD1. Sequenced: naive CD4+ T cells sorted from blood. Indicated subset: CD45RA+ positively selected. This receptor was identified in a man aged 30-40 years in good health. The CDR3 loop reads CASSRWTGGSYNEQFF. The CDR3 DNA sequence: TGTGCCAGCAGCCGCTGGACAGGGGGCTCCTACAATGAGCAGTTCTTC.